This record looks at one T cell receptor beta chain sequence and its context. Authors' processing steps: Using reference gene primer amplification, nucleated cell counts were estimated. This table comes from immunoSEQ multiplex PCR, and its TCRdb copy is limited to in-frame clones, with some not included. The DNA was the basis for D and trimming; V, J and clone size are from that table. The sample lists some 160,000 clones; around four fifths were seen once. This sample is part of a study of blood T cell repertoires in COVID-19. Overall study context: COVID-19 samples from acute and convalescent phases originated in the United States, Italy and Spain.

Trimming shortened V by 3 bases and J by 0 bases, and 8 bases separated the two germline ends. The length of the CDR3 is 13 residues. CDR1 and CDR2 from the germline V gene are DFQATT and SNEGSKA (reference sequence). Sample: peripheral blood. The V call is TRBV20-1, the J call TRBJ1-1; D unresolved. This clonotype was sampled from a man between 65 and 80 years old who had recovered from COVID-19. The CDR3: CSASNSMNTEAFF. The CDR3 DNA follows: TGCAGTGCTAGTAACAGCATGAACACTGAAGCTTTCTTT.